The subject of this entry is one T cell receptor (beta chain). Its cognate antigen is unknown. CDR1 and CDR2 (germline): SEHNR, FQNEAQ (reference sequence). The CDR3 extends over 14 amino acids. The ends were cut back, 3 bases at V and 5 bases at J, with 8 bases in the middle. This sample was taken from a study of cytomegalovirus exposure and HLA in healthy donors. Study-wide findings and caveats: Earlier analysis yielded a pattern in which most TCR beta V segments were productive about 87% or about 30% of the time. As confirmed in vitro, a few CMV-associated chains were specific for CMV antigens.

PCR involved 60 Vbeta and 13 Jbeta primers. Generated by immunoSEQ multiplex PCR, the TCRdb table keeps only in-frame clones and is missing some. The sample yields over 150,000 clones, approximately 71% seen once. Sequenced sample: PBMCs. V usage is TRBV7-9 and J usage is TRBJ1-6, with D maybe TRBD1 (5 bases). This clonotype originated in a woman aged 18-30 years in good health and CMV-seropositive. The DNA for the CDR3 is TGTGCCAGCAGCTTTGACAGCAATAATTCACCCCTCCACTTT. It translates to CASSFDSNNSPLHF.